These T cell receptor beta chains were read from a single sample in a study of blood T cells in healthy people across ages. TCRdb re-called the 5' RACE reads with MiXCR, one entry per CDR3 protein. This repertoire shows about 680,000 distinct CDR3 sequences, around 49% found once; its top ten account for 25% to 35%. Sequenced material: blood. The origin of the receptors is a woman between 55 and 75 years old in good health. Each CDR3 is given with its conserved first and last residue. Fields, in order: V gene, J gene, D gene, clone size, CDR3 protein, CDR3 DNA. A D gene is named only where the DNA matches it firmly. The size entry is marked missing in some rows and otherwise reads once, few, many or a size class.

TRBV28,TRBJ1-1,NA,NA,CASREGLTEAFF,TGTGCCAGCAGGGAGGGTTTGACTGAAGCTTTCTTT
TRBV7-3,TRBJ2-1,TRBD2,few,CASSSRALAGSYNEQFF,TGTGCCAGCAGCTCAAGGGCCCTAGCGGGGAGTTACAATGAGCAGTTCTTC
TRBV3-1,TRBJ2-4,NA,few,CASSHWGRWENIQYF,TGTGCCAGCAGCCATTGGGGTCGTTGGGAAAACATTCAGTACTTC
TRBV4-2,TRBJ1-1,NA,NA,CASSQEDRMNTEAFF,TGTGCCAGCAGCCAAGAAGACAGGATGAACACTGAAGCTTTCTTT
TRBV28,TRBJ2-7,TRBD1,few,CASSAGGVSYEQYF,TGTGCCAGCAGTGCAGGGGGCGTCTCCTACGAGCAGTACTTC
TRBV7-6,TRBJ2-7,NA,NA,CTSSLNRETEQYF,TGTACCAGCAGCTTAAACCGGGAAACCGAGCAGTACTTC
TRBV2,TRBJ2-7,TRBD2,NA,CASSPTWTSGRRSSYEQYF,TGTGCCAGCAGTCCCACCTGGACTAGCGGGAGGAGGAGCTCCTACGAGCAGTACTTC
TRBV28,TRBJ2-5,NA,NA,CASSLWDWYQETQYF,TGTGCCAGCAGTTTATGGGATTGGTACCAAGAGACCCAGTACTTC
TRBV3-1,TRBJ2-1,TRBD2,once,CASSRTIFSGLAGVNEQFF,TGTGCCAGCAGCCGCACGATATTCTCGGGACTAGCGGGAGTGAATGAGCAGTTCTTC
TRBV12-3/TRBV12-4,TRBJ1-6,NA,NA,CASSAAGAASPLHF,TGTGCCAGCAGCGCGGCAGGGGCGGCATCACCCCTCCACTTT
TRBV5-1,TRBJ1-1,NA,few,CASRYTGSDTEAFF,TGCGCCAGCAGATACACAGGGTCGGACACTGAAGCTTTCTTT
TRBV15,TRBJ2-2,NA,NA,CATSRDQPGHTTGELFF,TGTGCCACCAGCAGAGATCAGCCGGGACACACCACCGGGGAGCTGTTTTTT
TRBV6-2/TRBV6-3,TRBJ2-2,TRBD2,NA,CASSYSAGGPRRELFF,TGTGCCAGCAGTTACTCGGCGGGAGGGCCTCGAAGGGAGCTGTTTTTT
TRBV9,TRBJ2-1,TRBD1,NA,CASSVRDRSYNEQFF,TGTGCCAGCAGCGTCCGGGACAGATCGTACAATGAGCAGTTCTTC
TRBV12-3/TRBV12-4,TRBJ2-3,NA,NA,CASSVERPTDTQYF,TGTGCCAGCAGTGTAGAACGACCCACGGATACGCAGTATTTT
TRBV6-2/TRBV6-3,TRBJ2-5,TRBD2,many,CASSYGPSGPQETQYF,TGTGCCAGCAGTTACGGCCCTAGCGGGCCCCAAGAGACCCAGTACTTC
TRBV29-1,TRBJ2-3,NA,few,CSVVAGLPGDTQYF,TGCAGCGTTGTCGCTGGCCTCCCCGGGGATACGCAGTATTTT
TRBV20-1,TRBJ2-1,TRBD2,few,CSAHPGLAGPSEQFF,TGCAGTGCTCACCCGGGACTAGCGGGACCCTCCGAGCAGTTCTTC
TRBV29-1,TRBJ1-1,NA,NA,CSGGVDTEAFF,TGCAGCGGGGGTGTAGACACTGAAGCTTTCTTT
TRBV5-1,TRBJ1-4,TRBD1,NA,CASRARPGQGNEKLFF,TGCGCCAGCCGCGCCCGCCCGGGACAGGGGAATGAAAAACTGTTTTTT
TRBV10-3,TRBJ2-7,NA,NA,CAIFSTESGPYEQYF,TGTGCCATCTTCTCGACAGAGAGCGGACCCTACGAGCAGTACTTC
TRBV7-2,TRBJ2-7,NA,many,CASSSRSSYEQYF,TGTGCCAGCAGCTCCAGGAGCTCCTACGAGCAGTACTTC
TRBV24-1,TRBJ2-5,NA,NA,CATSDTGGTAQETQYF,TGTGCCACCAGTGATACAGGAGGGACAGCCCAAGAGACCCAGTACTTC
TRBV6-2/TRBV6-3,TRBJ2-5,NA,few,CASSYPSGRGAETQYF,TGTGCCAGCAGTTACCCCTCTGGACGGGGAGCAGAGACCCAGTACTTC
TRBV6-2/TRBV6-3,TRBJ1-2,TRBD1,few,CASSTPRRDRGYGYTF,TGTGCCAGCAGTACGCCACGCCGGGACAGAGGTTATGGCTACACCTTC
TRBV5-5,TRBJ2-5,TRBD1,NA,CVSSAQDREAETQYF,TGTGTCAGCAGCGCGCAGGACAGGGAGGCAGAGACCCAGTACTTC
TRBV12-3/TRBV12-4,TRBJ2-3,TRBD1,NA,CASTLDRAGDTQYF,TGTGCCAGCACTTTGGACAGGGCGGGAGATACGCAGTATTTT
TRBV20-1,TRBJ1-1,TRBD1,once,CSAESRGQVRVIEAFF,TGCAGTGCTGAAAGCCGGGGACAGGTCCGTGTTATTGAAGCTTTCTTT
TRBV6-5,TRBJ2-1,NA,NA,CAIYSGADEQFF,TGTGCCATTTACTCTGGAGCGGATGAGCAGTTCTTC
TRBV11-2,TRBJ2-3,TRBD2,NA,CASSLSPAGGPGDTQYF,TGTGCCAGCAGCTTGAGCCCAGCGGGAGGGCCAGGGGATACGCAGTATTTT
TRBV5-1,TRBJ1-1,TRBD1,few,CASSSPTGGTTEAFF,TGCGCCAGCAGCTCCCCGACAGGGGGCACAACTGAAGCTTTCTTT
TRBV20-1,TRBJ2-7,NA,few,CSAPSELSYEQYF,TGCAGTGCTCCCTCAGAGCTCTCCTACGAGCAGTACTTC
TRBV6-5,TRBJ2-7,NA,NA,CASSYQQFYEQYF,TGTGCCAGCAGTTACCAACAGTTCTACGAGCAGTACTTC
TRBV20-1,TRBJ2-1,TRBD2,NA,CSAPKGLAGGNEQFF,TGCAGTGCACCCAAGGGACTAGCGGGAGGGAATGAGCAGTTCTTC
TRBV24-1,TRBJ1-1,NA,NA,CATSEDTEAFF,TGTGCCACCAGTGAGGACACTGAAGCTTTCTTT
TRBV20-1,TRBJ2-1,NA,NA,CSAREGYYEQFF,TGCAGTGCTAGAGAAGGATACTATGAGCAGTTCTTC
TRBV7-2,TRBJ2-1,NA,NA,CASSFLGRAEQFF,TGTGCCAGCAGCTTCCTGGGCAGGGCTGAGCAGTTCTTC
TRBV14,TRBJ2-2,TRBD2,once,CASSPRLATNTGGLFF,TGTGCCAGCAGCCCCAGACTAGCGACTAACACCGGGGGGCTGTTTTTT
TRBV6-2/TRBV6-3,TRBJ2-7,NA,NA,CASSYGSGYEQYF,TGTGCCAGCAGTTACGGATCTGGCTACGAGCAGTACTTC
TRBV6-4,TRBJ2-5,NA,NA,CASNRERRGETQYF,TGTGCCAGCAACAGAGAGAGGCGCGGAGAGACCCAGTACTTC
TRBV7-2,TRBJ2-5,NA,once,CASSLVISRRYQETQYF,TGTGCCAGCAGCTTAGTTATTAGCAGGAGGTACCAAGAGACCCAGTACTTC
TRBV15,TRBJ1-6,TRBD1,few,CATSRDRAGYSPLHF,TGTGCCACCAGCCGAGACAGGGCTGGGTATTCACCCCTCCACTTT
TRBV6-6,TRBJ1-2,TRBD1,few,CASTNRGDNYGYTF,TGTGCCAGCACAAACAGGGGCGATAACTATGGCTACACCTTC
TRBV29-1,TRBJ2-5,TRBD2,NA,CSVATSGNGGEQYF,TGCAGCGTCGCTACTAGCGGGAATGGTGGTGAGCAGTACTTC
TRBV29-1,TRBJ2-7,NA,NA,CSVAASLSYEQYF,TGCAGCGTTGCAGCAAGCCTCTCCTACGAGCAGTACTTC
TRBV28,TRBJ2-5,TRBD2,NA,CASSELAGFSETQYF,TGTGCCAGCAGTGAACTAGCGGGATTTTCAGAGACCCAGTACTTC
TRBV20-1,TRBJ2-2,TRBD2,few,CSAGIAGIGTGELFF,TGCAGTGCTGGGATAGCGGGAATCGGCACCGGGGAGCTGTTTTTT
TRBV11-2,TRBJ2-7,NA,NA,CASSLEPGTYEQYF,TGTGCCAGCAGCTTAGAGCCGGGAACCTACGAGCAGTACTTC
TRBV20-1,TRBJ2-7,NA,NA,CSFRLMSSYEQYF,TGCAGTTTCCGACTCATGAGCTCCTACGAGCAGTACTTC
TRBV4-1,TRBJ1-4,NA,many,CASSAGNLNEKLFF,TGCGCCAGCAGCGCGGGGAACCTTAATGAAAAACTGTTTTTT
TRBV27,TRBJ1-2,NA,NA,CASSPRRARHWDYGYTF,TGTGCCAGCAGCCCGCGGAGGGCCAGGCATTGGGACTATGGCTACACCTTC
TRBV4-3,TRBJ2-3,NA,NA,CASSQAGDVDTQYF,TGCGCCAGCAGCCAAGCGGGAGATGTAGATACGCAGTATTTT
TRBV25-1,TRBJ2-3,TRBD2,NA,CASSESQGLAGVTHTQYF,TGTGCCAGCAGTGAATCCCAAGGACTAGCGGGAGTTACCCATACGCAGTATTTT
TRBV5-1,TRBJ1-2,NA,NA,CASSFDTGGYTF,TGCGCCAGCAGCTTTGATACGGGTGGCTACACCTTC
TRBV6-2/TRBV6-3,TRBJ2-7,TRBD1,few,CASTKTGFYEQYF,TGTGCCAGCACCAAGACAGGGTTCTACGAGCAGTACTTC